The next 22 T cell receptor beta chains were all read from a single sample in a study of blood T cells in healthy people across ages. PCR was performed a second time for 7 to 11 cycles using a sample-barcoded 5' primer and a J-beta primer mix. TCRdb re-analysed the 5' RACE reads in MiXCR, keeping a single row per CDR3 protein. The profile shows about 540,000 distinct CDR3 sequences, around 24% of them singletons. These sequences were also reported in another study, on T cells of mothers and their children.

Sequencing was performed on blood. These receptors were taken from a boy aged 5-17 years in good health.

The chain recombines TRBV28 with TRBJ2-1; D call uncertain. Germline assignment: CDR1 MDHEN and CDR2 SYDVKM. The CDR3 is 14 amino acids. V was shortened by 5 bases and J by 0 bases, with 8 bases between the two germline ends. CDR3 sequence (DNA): TGTGCCAGCAGTAAACTGGCCTCCTACAATGAGCAGTTCTTC. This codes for CASSKLASYNEQFF.

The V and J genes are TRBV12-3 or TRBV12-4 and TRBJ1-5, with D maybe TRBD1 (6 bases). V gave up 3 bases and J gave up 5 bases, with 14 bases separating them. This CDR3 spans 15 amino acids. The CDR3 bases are TGTGCCAGCAGTTTCGGGGGGGCTGGCGATCAGCCCCAGCATTTT. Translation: CASSFGGAGDQPQHF.

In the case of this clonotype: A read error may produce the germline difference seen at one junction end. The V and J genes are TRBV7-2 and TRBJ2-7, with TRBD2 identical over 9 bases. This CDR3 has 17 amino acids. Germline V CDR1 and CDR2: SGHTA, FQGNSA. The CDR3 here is CAGRPWSTAGGPYEQYF. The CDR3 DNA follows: TGTGCCGGCAGGCCCTGGTCAACAGCGGGGGGTCCCTACGAGCAGTACTTC.

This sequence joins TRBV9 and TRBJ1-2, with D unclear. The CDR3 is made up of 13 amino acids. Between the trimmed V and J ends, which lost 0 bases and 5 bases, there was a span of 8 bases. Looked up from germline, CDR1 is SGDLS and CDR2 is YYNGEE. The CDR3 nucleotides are TGTGCCAGCAGCGTAGCAGAGGGTTATGGCTACACCTTC. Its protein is CASSVAEGYGYTF.

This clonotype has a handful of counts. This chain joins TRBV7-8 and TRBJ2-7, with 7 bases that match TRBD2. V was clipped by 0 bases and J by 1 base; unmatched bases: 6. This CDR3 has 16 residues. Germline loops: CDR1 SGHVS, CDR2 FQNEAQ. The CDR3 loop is CASSLAGAGVSYEQYF. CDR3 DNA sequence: TGTGCCAGCAGCTTAGCGGGTGCGGGGGTTTCCTACGAGCAGTACTTC.

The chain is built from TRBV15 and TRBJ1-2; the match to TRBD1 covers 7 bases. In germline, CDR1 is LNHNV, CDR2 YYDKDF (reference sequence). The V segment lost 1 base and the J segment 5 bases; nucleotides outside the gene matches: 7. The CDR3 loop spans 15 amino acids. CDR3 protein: CATSRGQGWGYGYTF. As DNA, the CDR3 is TGTGCCACCAGCAGAGGACAGGGCTGGGGTTATGGCTACACCTTC.

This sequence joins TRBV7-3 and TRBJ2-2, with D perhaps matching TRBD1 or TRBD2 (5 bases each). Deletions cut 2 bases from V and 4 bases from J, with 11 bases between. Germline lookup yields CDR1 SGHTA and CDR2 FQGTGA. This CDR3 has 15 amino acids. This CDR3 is CASSLWGMVTGELFF. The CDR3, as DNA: TGTGCCAGCAGCTTATGGGGGATGGTCACCGGGGAGCTGTTTTTT.

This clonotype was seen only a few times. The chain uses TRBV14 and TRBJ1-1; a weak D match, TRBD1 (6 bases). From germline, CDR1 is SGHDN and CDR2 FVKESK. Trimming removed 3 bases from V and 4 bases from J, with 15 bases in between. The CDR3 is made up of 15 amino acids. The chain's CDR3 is CASSQILQGFTEAFF. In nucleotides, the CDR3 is TGTGCCAGCAGCCAGATACTACAGGGATTCACTGAAGCTTTCTTT. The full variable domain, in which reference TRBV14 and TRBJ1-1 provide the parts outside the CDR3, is EAGVTQFPSHSVIEKGQTVTLRCDPISGHDNLYWYRRVMGKEIKFLLHFVKESKQDESGMPNNRFLAERTGGTYSTLKVQPAELEDSGVYFCASSQILQGFTEAFFGQGTRLTVV.

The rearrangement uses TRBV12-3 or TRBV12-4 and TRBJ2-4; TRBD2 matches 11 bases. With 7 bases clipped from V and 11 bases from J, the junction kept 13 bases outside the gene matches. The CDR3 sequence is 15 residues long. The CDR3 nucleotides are TGTGCCAGCACCTTAGCGGGGGGGTTCTCTGGGGTTCAGTACTTC. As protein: CASTLAGGFSGVQYF.

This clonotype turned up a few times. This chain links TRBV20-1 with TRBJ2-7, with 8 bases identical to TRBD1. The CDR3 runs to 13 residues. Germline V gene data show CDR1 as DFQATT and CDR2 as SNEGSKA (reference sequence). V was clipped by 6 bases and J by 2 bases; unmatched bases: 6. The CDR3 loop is CSAIYRGTYEQYF. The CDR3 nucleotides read TGCAGTGCCATCTACAGGGGGACCTACGAGCAGTACTTC.

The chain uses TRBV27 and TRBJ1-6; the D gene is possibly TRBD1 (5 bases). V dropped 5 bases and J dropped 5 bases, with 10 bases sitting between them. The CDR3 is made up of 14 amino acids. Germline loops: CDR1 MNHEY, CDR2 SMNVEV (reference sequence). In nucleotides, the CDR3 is TGTGCCAGCAGTCGACAGAGTAATAATTCACCCCTCCACTTT. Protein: CASSRQSNNSPLHF.

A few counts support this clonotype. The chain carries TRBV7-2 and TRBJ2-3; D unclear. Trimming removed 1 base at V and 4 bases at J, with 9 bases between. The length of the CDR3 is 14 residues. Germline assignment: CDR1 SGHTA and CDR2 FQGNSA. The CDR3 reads CASSLGLGPDTQYF. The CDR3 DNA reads TGTGCCAGCAGCTTAGGCTTAGGCCCAGATACGCAGTATTTT.

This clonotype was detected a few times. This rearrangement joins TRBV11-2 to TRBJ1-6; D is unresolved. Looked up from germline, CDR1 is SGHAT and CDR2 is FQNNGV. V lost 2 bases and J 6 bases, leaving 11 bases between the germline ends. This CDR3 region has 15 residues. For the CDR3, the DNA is TGTGCCAGCAGCTTAAGCCTCTCGGGTAATTCACCCCTCCACTTT. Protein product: CASSLSLSGNSPLHF.

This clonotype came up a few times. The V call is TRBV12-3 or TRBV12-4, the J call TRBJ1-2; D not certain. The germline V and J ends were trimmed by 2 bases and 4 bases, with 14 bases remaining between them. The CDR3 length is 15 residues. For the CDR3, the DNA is TGTGCCAGCAGTTTACACGGACGACTGGGCTATGGCTACACCTTC. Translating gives CASSLHGRLGYGYTF.

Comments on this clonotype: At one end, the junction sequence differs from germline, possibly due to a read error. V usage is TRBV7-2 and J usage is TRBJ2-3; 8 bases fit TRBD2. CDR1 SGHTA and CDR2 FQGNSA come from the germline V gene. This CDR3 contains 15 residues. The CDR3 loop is CASNLTSGKQDTQYF. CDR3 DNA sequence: TGTGCCAGCAACTTAACTAGCGGCAAGCAGGATACGCAGTATTTT.

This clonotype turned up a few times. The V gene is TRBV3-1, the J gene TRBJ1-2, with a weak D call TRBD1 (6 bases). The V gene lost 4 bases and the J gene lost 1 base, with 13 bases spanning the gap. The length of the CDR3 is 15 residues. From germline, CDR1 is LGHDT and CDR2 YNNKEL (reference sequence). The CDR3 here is CASSPFRQDNYGYTF. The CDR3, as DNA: TGTGCCAGCAGCCCCTTCCGACAGGATAACTATGGCTACACCTTC.

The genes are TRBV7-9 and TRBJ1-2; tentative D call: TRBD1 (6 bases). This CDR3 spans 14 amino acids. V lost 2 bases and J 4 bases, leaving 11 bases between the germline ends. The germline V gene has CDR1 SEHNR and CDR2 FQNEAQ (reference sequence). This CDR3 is CASSLWGGTYGYTF. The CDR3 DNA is TGTGCCAGCAGCTTATGGGGGGGCACCTATGGCTACACCTTC. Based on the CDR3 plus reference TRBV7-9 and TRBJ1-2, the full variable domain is DTGVSQNPRHKITKRGQNVTFRCDPISEHNRLYWYRQTLGQGPEFLTYFQNEAQLEKSRLLSDRFSAERPKGSFSTLEIQRTEQGDSAMYLCASSLWGGTYGYTFGSGTRLTVV.

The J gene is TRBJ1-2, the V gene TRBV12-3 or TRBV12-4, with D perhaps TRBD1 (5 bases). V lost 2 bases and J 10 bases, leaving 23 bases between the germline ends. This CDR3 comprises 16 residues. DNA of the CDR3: TGTGCCAGCAGTTTAAATCCTGTAAGCGATCGCGGGGCCTACACCTTC. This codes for CASSLNPVSDRGAYTF.

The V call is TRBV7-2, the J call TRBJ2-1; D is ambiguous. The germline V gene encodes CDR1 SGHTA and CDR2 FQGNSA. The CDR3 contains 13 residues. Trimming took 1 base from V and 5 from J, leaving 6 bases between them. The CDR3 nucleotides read TGTGCCAGCAGCTTAGTGTCAGACAATGAGCAGTTCTTC. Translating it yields CASSLVSDNEQFF.

CDR3 sequence reads: CAPRQIDQETQYF. In nucleotides, the CDR3 is TGTGCCCCGAGGCAGATAGATCAAGAGACCCAGTACTTC. The chain uses TRBV6-4 and TRBJ2-5; D remains unclear. Trimming took 11 bases from V and 2 from J, leaving 15 bases between them. This CDR3 spans 13 amino acids. CDR1 and CDR2 (germline): MRHNA, SNTAGT.

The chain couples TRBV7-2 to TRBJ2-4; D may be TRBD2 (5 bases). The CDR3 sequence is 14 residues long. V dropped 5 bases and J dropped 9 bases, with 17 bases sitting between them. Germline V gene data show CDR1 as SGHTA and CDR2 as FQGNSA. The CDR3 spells CASSPRVAGTIQYF. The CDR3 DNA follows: TGTGCCAGCAGCCCCCGAGTCGCGGGTACCATTCAGTACTTC.

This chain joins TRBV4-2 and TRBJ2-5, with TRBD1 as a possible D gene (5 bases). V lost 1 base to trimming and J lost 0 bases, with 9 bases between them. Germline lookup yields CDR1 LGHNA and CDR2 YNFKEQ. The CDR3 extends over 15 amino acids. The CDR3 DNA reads TGTGCCAGCAGCCAAGTTCAGGGAAACCAAGAGACCCAGTACTTC. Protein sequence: CASSQVQGNQETQYF.